Given below is one TCR beta chain in context. V was clipped by 7 bases and J by 3 bases; unmatched bases: 8. The CDR3 is 15 residues long. CDR1 is SNHLY and CDR2 is FYNNEI in the germline V gene. The sample is drawn from a study of blood T cell repertoires in COVID-19. Study-wide context: Collection of acute and convalescent COVID-19 samples took place in the United States, Italy and Spain. From T cells, B-cell-depleted T cells, or PBMCs came the material, which was cDNA or gDNA.

In the original processing: Estimation of nucleated cell counts relied on the amplification of reference gene primers. Produced via immunoSEQ multiplex PCR; TCRdb's table is partial and in-frame only. Clonal size and the V and J genes are those of that table, whereas D and trimming came from the DNA. The sample has more than 85,000 clones, 81% seen once. This clonotype was sampled from a man of 80 years or more with acute or convalescent COVID-19. The V gene is TRBV2, the J gene TRBJ1-5; 8 nucleotides agree with TRBD1. Sequenced material: peripheral blood. CDR3 nucleotide sequence: TGTGCCAGCATTAAGGACAGGGTGGTCAATCAGCCCCAGCATTTT. It codes for CASIKDRVVNQPQHF.